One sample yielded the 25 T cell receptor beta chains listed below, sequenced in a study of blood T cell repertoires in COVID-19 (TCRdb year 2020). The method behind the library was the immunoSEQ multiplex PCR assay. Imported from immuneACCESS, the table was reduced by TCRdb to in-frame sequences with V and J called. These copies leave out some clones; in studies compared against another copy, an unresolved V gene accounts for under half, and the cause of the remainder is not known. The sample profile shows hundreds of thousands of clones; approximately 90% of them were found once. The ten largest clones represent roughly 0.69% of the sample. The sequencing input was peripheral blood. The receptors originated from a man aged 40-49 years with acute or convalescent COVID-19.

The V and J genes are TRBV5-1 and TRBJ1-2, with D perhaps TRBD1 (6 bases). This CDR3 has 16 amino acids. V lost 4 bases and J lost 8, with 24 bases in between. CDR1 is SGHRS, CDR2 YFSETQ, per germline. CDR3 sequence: CASSPGQELNYAGYTF. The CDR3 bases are TGCGCCAGCAGCCCGGGACAAGAACTTAACTATGCGGGCTACACCTTC. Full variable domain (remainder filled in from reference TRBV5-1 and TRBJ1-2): KAGVTQTPRYLIKTRGQQVTLSCSPISGHRSVSWYQQTPGQGLQFLFEYFSETQRNKGNFPGRFSGRQFSNSRSEMNVSTLELGDSALYLCASSPGQELNYAGYTFGSGTRLTVV.

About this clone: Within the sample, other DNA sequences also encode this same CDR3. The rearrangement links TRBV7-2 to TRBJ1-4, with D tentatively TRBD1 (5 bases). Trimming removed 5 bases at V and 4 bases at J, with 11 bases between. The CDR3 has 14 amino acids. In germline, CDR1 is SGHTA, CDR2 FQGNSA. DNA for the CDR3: TGTGCCAGCAGCCTGGGGCGTGGTAATGAAAAACTGTTTTTT. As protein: CASSLGRGNEKLFF.

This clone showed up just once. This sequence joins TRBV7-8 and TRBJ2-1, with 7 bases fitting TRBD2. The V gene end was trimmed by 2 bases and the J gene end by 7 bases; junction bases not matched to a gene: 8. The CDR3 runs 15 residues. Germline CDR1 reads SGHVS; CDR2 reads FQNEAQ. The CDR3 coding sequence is TGTGCCAGCAGCTTAAGGGCGGGAGAAGGGAATGAGCAGTTCTTC. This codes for CASSLRAGEGNEQFF.

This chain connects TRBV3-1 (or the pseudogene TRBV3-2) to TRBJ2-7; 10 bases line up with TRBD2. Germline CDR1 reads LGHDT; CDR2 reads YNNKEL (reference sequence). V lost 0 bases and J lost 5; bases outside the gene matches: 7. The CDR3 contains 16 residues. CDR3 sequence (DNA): TGTGCCAGCAGCCAAGATCGGGGGACTAGCGATGACGAGCAGTACTTC. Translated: CASSQDRGTSDDEQYF.

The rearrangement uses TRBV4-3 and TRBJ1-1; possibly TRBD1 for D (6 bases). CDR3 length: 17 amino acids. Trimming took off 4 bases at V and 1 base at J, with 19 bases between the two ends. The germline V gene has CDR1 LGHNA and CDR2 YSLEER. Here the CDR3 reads CASSLGTGGQANTEAFF. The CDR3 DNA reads TGCGCCAGCAGCCTAGGTACCGGGGGGCAGGCGAACACTGAAGCTTTCTTT.

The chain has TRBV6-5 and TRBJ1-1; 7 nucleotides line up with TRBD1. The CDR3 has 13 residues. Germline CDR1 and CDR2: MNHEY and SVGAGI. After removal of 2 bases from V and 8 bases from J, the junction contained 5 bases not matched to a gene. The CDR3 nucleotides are TGTGCCAGCAGTTACACGGGACAGACAGAAGCTTTCTTT. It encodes CASSYTGQTEAFF.

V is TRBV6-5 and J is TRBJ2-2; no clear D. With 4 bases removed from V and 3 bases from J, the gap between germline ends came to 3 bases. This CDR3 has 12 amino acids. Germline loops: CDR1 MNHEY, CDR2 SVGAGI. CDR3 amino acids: CASSSYTGELFF. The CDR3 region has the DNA TGTGCCAGCAGTTCATACACCGGGGAGCTGTTTTTT.

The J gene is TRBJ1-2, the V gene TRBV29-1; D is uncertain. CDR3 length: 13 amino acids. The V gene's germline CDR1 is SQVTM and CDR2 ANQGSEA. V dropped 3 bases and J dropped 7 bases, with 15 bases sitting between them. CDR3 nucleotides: TGCAGCGTTGAGTCACCCAGGTTTGGTGGCTACACCTTC. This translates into CSVESPRFGGYTF.

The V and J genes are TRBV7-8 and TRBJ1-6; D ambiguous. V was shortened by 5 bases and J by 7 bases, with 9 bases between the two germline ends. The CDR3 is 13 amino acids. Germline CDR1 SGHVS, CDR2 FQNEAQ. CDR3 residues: CASSEAVNSPLHF. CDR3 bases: TGTGCCAGCAGCGAGGCAGTGAATTCACCCCTCCACTTT.

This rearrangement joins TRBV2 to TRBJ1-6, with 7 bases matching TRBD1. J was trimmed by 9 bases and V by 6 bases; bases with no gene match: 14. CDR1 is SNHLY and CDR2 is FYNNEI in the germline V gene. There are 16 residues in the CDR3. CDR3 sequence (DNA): TGTGCCAGCAGACAGGGGCTGTCCCCCGTCGGTTCACCCCTCCACTTT. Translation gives CASRQGLSPVGSPLHF.

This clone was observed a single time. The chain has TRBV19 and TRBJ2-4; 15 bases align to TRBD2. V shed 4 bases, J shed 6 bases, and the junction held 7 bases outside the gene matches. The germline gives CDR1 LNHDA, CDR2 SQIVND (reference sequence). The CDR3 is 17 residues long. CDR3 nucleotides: TGTGCCAGTAGTACGCAGGGACTAGCGGGAGGCCGAAACATTCAGTACTTC. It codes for CASSTQGLAGGRNIQYF.

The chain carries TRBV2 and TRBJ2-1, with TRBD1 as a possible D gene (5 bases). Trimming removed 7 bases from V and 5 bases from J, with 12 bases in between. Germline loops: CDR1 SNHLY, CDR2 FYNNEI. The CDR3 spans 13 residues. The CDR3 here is CASKVGANNEQFF. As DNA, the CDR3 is TGTGCCAGCAAAGTAGGGGCGAACAATGAGCAGTTCTTC. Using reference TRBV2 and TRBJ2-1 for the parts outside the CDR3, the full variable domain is EPEVTQTPSHQVTQMGQEVILRCVPISNHLYFYWYRQILGQKVEFLVSFYNNEISEKSEIFDDQFSVERPDGSNFTLKIRSTKLEDSAMYFCASKVGANNEQFFGPGTRLTVL.

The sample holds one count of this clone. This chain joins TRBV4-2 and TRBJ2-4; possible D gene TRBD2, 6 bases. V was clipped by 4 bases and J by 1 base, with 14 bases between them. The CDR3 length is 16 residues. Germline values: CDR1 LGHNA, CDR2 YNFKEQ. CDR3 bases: TGTGCCAGCAGCCCGGGACTCCGAGGGGCCAAAAACATTCAGTACTTC. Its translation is CASSPGLRGAKNIQYF.

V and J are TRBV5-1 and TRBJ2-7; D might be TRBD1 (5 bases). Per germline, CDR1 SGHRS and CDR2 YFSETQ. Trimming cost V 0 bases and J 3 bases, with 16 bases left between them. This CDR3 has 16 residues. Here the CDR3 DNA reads TGCGCCAGCAGCTTGGAGGGGTCTCGGAGTAACTACGAGCAGTACTTC. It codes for CASSLEGSRSNYEQYF.

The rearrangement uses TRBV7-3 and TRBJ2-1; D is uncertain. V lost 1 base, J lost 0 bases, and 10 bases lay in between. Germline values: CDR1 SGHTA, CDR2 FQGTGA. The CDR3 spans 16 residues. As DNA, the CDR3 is TGTGCCAGCAGCTTAAAGGAGAGTAGCTCCTACAATGAGCAGTTCTTC. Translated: CASSLKESSSYNEQFF.

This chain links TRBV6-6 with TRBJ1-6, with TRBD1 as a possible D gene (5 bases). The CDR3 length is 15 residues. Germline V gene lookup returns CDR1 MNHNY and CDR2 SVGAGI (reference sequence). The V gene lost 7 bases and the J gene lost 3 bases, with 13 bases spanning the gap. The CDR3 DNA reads TGTGCCAGCACCAACGGGGGTTTCTATAATTCACCCCTCCACTTT. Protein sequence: CASTNGGFYNSPLHF.

CDR3 DNA sequence: TGTGCCAGCAGCCAGTTTGCCCCGGGACAGGGGTTAGACACCATATATTTT. This gives the protein CASSQFAPGQGLDTIYF. This chain connects TRBV4-2 to TRBJ1-3; 10 bases map to TRBD1. V shed 3 bases and J 8 bases; nucleotides not matched to a gene: 13. The CDR3 is made up of 17 amino acids. Looked up from germline, CDR1 is LGHNA and CDR2 is YNFKEQ.

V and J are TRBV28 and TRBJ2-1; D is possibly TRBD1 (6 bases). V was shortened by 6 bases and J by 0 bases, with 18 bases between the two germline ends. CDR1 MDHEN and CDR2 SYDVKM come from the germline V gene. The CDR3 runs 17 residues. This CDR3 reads CASSPHVTGLSYNEQFF. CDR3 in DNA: TGTGCCAGCAGCCCCCACGTGACAGGCCTCTCCTACAATGAGCAGTTCTTC.

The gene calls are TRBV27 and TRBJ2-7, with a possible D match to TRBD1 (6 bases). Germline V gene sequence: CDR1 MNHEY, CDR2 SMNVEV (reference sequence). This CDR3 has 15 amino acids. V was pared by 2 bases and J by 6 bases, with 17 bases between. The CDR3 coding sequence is TGTGCCAGCAGTTTAATTGGGACACCTAGTTCCGAGCAGTACTTC. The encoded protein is CASSLIGTPSSEQYF.

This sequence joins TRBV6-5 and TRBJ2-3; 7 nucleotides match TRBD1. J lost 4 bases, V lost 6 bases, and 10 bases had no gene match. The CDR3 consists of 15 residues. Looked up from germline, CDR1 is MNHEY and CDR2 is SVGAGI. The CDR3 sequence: CASSPQGYSADTQYF. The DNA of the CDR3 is TGTGCCAGCAGCCCACAGGGGTACTCCGCAGATACGCAGTATTTT.

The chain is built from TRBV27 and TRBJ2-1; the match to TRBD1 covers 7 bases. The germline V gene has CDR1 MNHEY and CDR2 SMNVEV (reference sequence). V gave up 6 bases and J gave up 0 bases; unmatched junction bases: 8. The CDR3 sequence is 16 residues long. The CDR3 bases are TGTGCCAGCAGATATGAGGGACAGTCCTCCTACAATGAGCAGTTCTTC. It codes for CASRYEGQSSYNEQFF.

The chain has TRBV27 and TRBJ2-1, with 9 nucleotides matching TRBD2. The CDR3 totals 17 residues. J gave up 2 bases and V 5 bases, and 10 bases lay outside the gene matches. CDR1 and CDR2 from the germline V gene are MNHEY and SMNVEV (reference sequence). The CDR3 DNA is TGTGCCAGCAGTCCAAGACTAGCGGCTGTTCCCTACAATGAGCAGTTCTTC. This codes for CASSPRLAAVPYNEQFF.

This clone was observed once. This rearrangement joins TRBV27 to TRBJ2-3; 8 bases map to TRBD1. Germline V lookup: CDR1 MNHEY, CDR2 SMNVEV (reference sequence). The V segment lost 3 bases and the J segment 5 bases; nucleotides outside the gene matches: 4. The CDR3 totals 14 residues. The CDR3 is CASSLIRGQDTQYF. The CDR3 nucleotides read TGTGCCAGCAGTTTGATCAGGGGGCAAGATACGCAGTATTTT.

CDR3 coding DNA: TGTGCCAGCAGCCCCGACCGAGCGGAGCAGTTCTTC. This gives the protein CASSPDRAEQFF. The rearrangement uses TRBV6-5 and TRBJ2-1, with unresolved D. With 6 bases removed from V and 10 bases from J, the gap between germline ends came to 13 bases. The CDR3 runs to 12 residues. CDR1 and CDR2 from the germline V gene are MNHEY and SVGAGI.

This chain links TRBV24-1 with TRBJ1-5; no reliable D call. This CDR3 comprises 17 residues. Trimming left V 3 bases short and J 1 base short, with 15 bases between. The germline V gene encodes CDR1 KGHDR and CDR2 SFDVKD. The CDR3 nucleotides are TGTGCCACCAGTGATCCTTCGGACGGGGAGAGCAATCAGCCCCAGCATTTT. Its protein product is CATSDPSDGESNQPQHF.